Listed here are 10 T cell receptor beta chains from one sample, sequenced in a study of beta chain features in type 1 diabetes. Expressed TCRB transcripts were sequenced after all isolated RNA was converted to cDNA. Here immunoSEQ multiplex PCR was the method, and the copy in TCRdb shows in-frame clones only, minus some. The sample records 810,000 or so clones, 15% to 20% being singletons. What was sequenced was naive CD4+ T cells from blood. The receptors originated from a woman between 18 and 29 years old in good health.

This clone was counted only a few times. This CDR3 is CASSDSGRAYTGELFF. CDR3 DNA: TGTGCCAGCAGCGATAGCGGGAGGGCCTATACCGGGGAGCTGTTTTTT. The chain carries TRBV6-6 and TRBJ2-2, with 11 bases matching TRBD2. Germline values: CDR1 MNHNY, CDR2 SVGAGI (reference sequence). The trim removed 6 bases at V and 5 bases at J, leaving 8 bases unmatched. CDR3 length: 16 residues.

This clone showed up just a few times. The chain uses TRBV18 and TRBJ2-7, with a possible D match to TRBD2 (5 bases). The CDR3 sequence is 14 residues long. In germline, CDR1 is KGHSH, CDR2 LQKENI. The V and J ends lost 2 bases and 3 bases respectively, with 11 bases between them. The CDR3 protein is CASSPSPGYYEQYF. The DNA of the CDR3 is TGTGCCAGCTCACCATCTCCGGGGTACTACGAGCAGTACTTC.

This clone was seen a few times. This chain connects TRBV19 to TRBJ2-7; TRBD2 aligns across 8 bases. Germline V lookup: CDR1 LNHDA, CDR2 SQIVND (reference sequence). This CDR3 contains 15 residues. The V and J ends lost 3 bases and 5 bases, in that order; junction bases with no gene match: 9. The CDR3 region is CASSITSGSSHEQYF. CDR3 nucleotides: TGTGCCAGTAGTATTACGAGCGGGAGTTCCCACGAGCAGTACTTC. Full variable domain (missing parts from reference TRBV19 and TRBJ2-7): DGGITQSPKYLFRKEGQNVTLSCEQNLNHDAMYWYRQDPGQGLRLIYYSQIVNDFQKGDIAEGYSVSREKKESFPLTVTSAQKNPTAFYLCASSITSGSSHEQYFGPGTRLTVT.

This clone showed up just a few times. The rearrangement joins TRBV7-2 to TRBJ2-1, with a tentative D call TRBD2 (5 bases). The V gene's germline CDR1 is SGHTA and CDR2 FQGNSA. The CDR3 contains 14 residues. V lost 1 base and J lost 8, with 12 bases in between. CDR3 bases: TGTGCCAGCAGCTTAGTCGTAGCGTCGGATGAGCAGTTCTTC. This gives the protein CASSLVVASDEQFF.

V usage is TRBV6-1 and J usage is TRBJ2-1; D is possibly TRBD1 or TRBD2 (5 bases each). This CDR3 is 16 amino acids long. Deletions cut 2 bases from V and 6 bases from J, with 17 bases between. Germline V gene sequence: CDR1 MNHNS, CDR2 SASEGT. The CDR3 reads CASSERVRVRGNEQFF. CDR3 DNA sequence: TGTGCCAGCAGTGAACGGGTCAGGGTGAGGGGCAATGAGCAGTTCTTC.

This sequence joins TRBV15 and TRBJ1-4; D is ambiguous. CDR3 length: 18 amino acids. Germline V gives CDR1 LNHNV, CDR2 YYDKDF (reference sequence). Trimming left V 2 bases short and J 0 bases short, with 16 bases between. The CDR3 DNA follows: TGTGCCACCAGCAGAAATTGGCAGGCGATTGCAACTAATGAAAAACTGTTTTTT. Protein: CATSRNWQAIATNEKLFF.

The sample holds a few counts of this clone. The chain recombines TRBV10-3 with TRBJ1-4; the match to TRBD1 covers 7 bases. The CDR3 spans 15 residues. Germline V gene lookup returns CDR1 ENHRY and CDR2 SYGVKD. V dropped 10 bases and J dropped 5; count of bases not matched to a gene: 13. CDR3 sequence: CATSGGTVRNEKLFF. The CDR3 DNA reads as TGTGCCACTTCGGGGGGGACAGTCAGGAATGAAAAACTGTTTTTT.

This clone has only a few counts. The V call is TRBV7-9, the J call TRBJ1-5; TRBD1 matches at 10 bases. The germline gives CDR1 SEHNR, CDR2 FQNEAQ (reference sequence). The CDR3 has 15 amino acids. Trimming at V came to 6 bases and at J to 1 base, leaving 3 bases not matched to a gene. DNA of the CDR3: TGTGCCAGCAGTACGACAGGGGGCAGCAATCAGCCCCAGCATTTT. Translation gives CASSTTGGSNQPQHF. The full variable domain, in which reference TRBV7-9 and TRBJ1-5 provide the parts outside the CDR3, is DTGVSQNPRHKITKRGQNVTFRCDPISEHNRLYWYRQTLGQGPEFLTYFQNEAQLEKSRLLSDRFSAERPKGSFSTLEIQRTEQGDSAMYLCASSTTGGSNQPQHFGDGTRLSIL.

This clone occurred a few times. The chain couples TRBV7-3 to TRBJ2-1; TRBD2 might be the D (6 bases). Between the trimmed V and J ends, which lost 5 bases and 8 bases, there was a span of 25 bases. Germline assignment: CDR1 SGHTA and CDR2 FQGTGA. The CDR3 has 17 residues. The CDR3 DNA sequence: TGTGCCAGCAGCCAGGCCTGGGACCCACGCCGCGGGGATGAGCAGTTCTTC. Protein: CASSQAWDPRRGDEQFF.

The chain carries TRBV7-3 and TRBJ2-1; TRBD2 matches at 9 bases. The CDR3 is 18 amino acids. V trimming: 5 bases; J trimming: 4 bases; junction bases outside the gene matches: 15. Per the germline V gene, CDR1 is SGHTA and CDR2 is FQGTGA. The CDR3 coding sequence is TGTGCCAGCAGCAAAATCGGCGGGAGGGCCAAACAATACAATGAGCAGTTCTTC. Its translation is CASSKIGGRAKQYNEQFF.